These T cell receptor beta chains were read from a single sample in a study of a mutant IDH1 vaccine in newly diagnosed glioma. Their specific antigens are unknown. This table comes from immunoSEQ multiplex PCR, and its TCRdb copy is limited to in-frame clones, with some not included. The sample holds fewer than 35,000 clones, approximately 83% seen once. Sample: PBMCs, taken from a glioma patient whose treatment included an IDH1 peptide vaccine. These receptors were taken from a man aged 30-40 years with glioma. The CDR3 runs from the conserved cysteine through the conserved F or W. Fields, in order: CDR3 length, clone size, V gene, D gene, J gene, CDR3 protein, CDR3 DNA. The D gene is left open where the match is weak. A clone size is listed for some rows: how often the clone was seen (once, few, many), or a class if it is expanded.

CDR3 length: 15; clone size: .; V gene: TRBV19; D gene: TRBD1; J gene: TRBJ2-1; CDR3 protein: CASRPGTGAQDEQFF; CDR3 DNA: TGTGCCAGTAGACCCGGGACAGGGGCGCAGGATGAGCAGTTCTTC
CDR3 length: 16; clone size: .; V gene: TRBV6-1; D gene: .; J gene: TRBJ1-3; CDR3 protein: CASSEAGYTIGNTIYF; CDR3 DNA: TGTGCCAGCAGTGAAGCTGGGTACACCATTGGAAACACCATATATTTT
CDR3 length: 15; clone size: .; V gene: TRBV14; D gene: .; J gene: TRBJ1-1; CDR3 protein: CASSRNPGVSTEAFF; CDR3 DNA: TGTGCCAGCAGCCGAAATCCGGGGGTGAGCACTGAAGCTTTCTTT
CDR3 length: 14; clone size: .; V gene: TRBV5-1; D gene: .; J gene: TRBJ2-2; CDR3 protein: CASSPDGTPGELFF; CDR3 DNA: TGCGCCAGCAGCCCGGATGGGACACCCGGGGAGCTGTTTTTT
CDR3 length: 13; clone size: .; V gene: TRBV29-1; D gene: .; J gene: TRBJ1-1; CDR3 protein: CSVEGTRYTEAFF; CDR3 DNA: TGCAGCGTTGAAGGGACCCGATACACTGAAGCTTTCTTT
CDR3 length: 15; clone size: .; V gene: TRBV6-5; D gene: TRBD1; J gene: TRBJ2-5; CDR3 protein: CASSPGTGGAETQYF; CDR3 DNA: TGTGCCAGCAGCCCCGGGACAGGGGGCGCAGAGACCCAGTACTTC
CDR3 length: 15; clone size: .; V gene: TRBV6-5; D gene: .; J gene: TRBJ1-1; CDR3 protein: CASRSGREWDTEAFF; CDR3 DNA: TGTGCCAGCAGATCGGGGAGGGAGTGGGACACTGAAGCTTTCTTT
CDR3 length: 16; clone size: .; V gene: TRBV30; D gene: TRBD2; J gene: TRBJ2-5; CDR3 protein: CAWSPWEGRYQETQYF; CDR3 DNA: TGTGCCTGGAGTCCATGGGAGGGGAGATACCAAGAGACCCAGTACTTC
CDR3 length: 17; clone size: .; V gene: TRBV2; D gene: .; J gene: TRBJ2-3; CDR3 protein: CASSEVDILVSTDTQYF; CDR3 DNA: TGTGCCAGCAGTGAAGTAGACATCCTAGTATCCACAGATACGCAGTATTTT
CDR3 length: 13; clone size: once; V gene: TRBV29-1; D gene: .; J gene: TRBJ1-4; CDR3 protein: CSVETGFNEKLFF; CDR3 DNA: TGCAGCGTCGAGACCGGATTTAATGAAAAACTGTTTTTT
CDR3 length: 13; clone size: .; V gene: TRBV11-1; D gene: .; J gene: TRBJ2-5; CDR3 protein: CASSFQDQETQYF; CDR3 DNA: TGTGCCAGCAGCTTTCAGGACCAAGAGACCCAGTACTTC
CDR3 length: 14; clone size: .; V gene: TRBV6-8; D gene: .; J gene: TRBJ1-5; CDR3 protein: CASSYICWNQPQHF; CDR3 DNA: TGTGCCAGCAGTTACATCTGTTGGAATCAGCCCCAGCATTTT
CDR3 length: 12; clone size: .; V gene: TRBV4-1; D gene: .; J gene: TRBJ2-5; CDR3 protein: CASSQELETQYF; CDR3 DNA: TGCGCCAGCAGCCAAGAGCTTGAGACCCAGTACTTC
CDR3 length: 16; clone size: .; V gene: TRBV6-5; D gene: .; J gene: TRBJ2-3; CDR3 protein: CASSYGSGVESDTQYF; CDR3 DNA: TGTGCCAGCAGTTACGGTTCAGGGGTTGAGTCAGATACGCAGTATTTT
CDR3 length: 16; clone size: .; V gene: TRBV6-6; D gene: .; J gene: TRBJ2-7; CDR3 protein: CASRGARAGKHYEQYF; CDR3 DNA: TGTGCCAGCCGGGGGGCTCGAGCGGGAAAACACTACGAGCAGTACTTC
CDR3 length: 17; clone size: .; V gene: TRBV7-8; D gene: TRBD2; J gene: TRBJ2-3; CDR3 protein: CASSLGLGLAGEDTQYF; CDR3 DNA: TGTGCCAGCAGCTTAGGGCTAGGACTAGCGGGAGAGGATACGCAGTATTTT
CDR3 length: 15; clone size: .; V gene: TRBV15; D gene: TRBD2; J gene: TRBJ2-1; CDR3 protein: CATSDPQRGRNEQFF; CDR3 DNA: TGTGCCACCAGCGACCCCCAGCGGGGAAGGAATGAGCAGTTCTTC
CDR3 length: 16; clone size: .; V gene: TRBV1; D gene: .; J gene: TRBJ2-1; CDR3 protein: CTSSQDAGLRRNEQFF; CDR3 DNA: TGCACCAGCAGCCAAGATGCGGGACTCCGGAGGAATGAGCAGTTCTTC
CDR3 length: 15; clone size: .; V gene: TRBV4-2; D gene: .; J gene: TRBJ1-2; CDR3 protein: CASSQIGAGRSGYTF; CDR3 DNA: TGTGCCAGCAGCCAAATAGGGGCAGGGAGATCTGGCTACACCTTC
CDR3 length: 16; clone size: .; V gene: TRBV28; D gene: TRBD1; J gene: TRBJ2-1; CDR3 protein: CASRTTGTAYPLEQFF; CDR3 DNA: TGTGCCAGCAGGACGACCGGGACAGCTTACCCCTTAGAGCAGTTCTTC
CDR3 length: 14; clone size: few; V gene: TRBV28; D gene: TRBD1; J gene: TRBJ2-7; CDR3 protein: CASSLGQEAYEQYF; CDR3 DNA: TGTGCCAGCAGTTTAGGACAGGAGGCCTACGAGCAGTACTTC
CDR3 length: 13; clone size: .; V gene: TRBV10-2; D gene: .; J gene: TRBJ1-1; CDR3 protein: CASLSTGATEAFF; CDR3 DNA: TGCGCCAGCTTATCGACGGGGGCAACTGAAGCTTTCTTT
CDR3 length: 14; clone size: .; V gene: TRBV21-1; D gene: .; J gene: TRBJ1-6; CDR3 protein: CASGGRQENSPLHF; CDR3 DNA: TGTGCCAGCGGAGGGAGACAGGAGAATTCACCCCTCCACTTT
CDR3 length: 13; clone size: .; V gene: TRBV29-1; D gene: .; J gene: TRBJ2-1; CDR3 protein: CSVERQAYNEQFF; CDR3 DNA: TGCAGCGTTGAGAGGCAGGCCTACAATGAGCAGTTCTTC
CDR3 length: 15; clone size: .; V gene: TRBV6-5; D gene: TRBD1; J gene: TRBJ2-5; CDR3 protein: CASSYSGTGIETQYF; CDR3 DNA: TGTGCCAGCAGTTACTCAGGGACAGGGATAGAGACCCAGTACTTC
CDR3 length: 15; clone size: .; V gene: TRBV5-6; D gene: .; J gene: TRBJ1-2; CDR3 protein: CASSFPGQMIYGYTF; CDR3 DNA: TGTGCCAGCAGCTTTCCGGGACAAATGATCTATGGCTACACCTTC
CDR3 length: 14; clone size: .; V gene: TRBV15; D gene: TRBD1; J gene: TRBJ2-1; CDR3 protein: CATSRGQGYDEQFF; CDR3 DNA: TGTGCCACCAGCAGAGGACAGGGGTATGATGAGCAGTTCTTC
CDR3 length: 14; clone size: .; V gene: TRBV11-2; D gene: .; J gene: TRBJ1-2; CDR3 protein: CASSYLGANYGYTF; CDR3 DNA: TGTGCCAGCAGCTACCTCGGAGCTAACTATGGCTACACCTTC
CDR3 length: 15; clone size: .; V gene: TRBV15; D gene: TRBD1; J gene: TRBJ1-2; CDR3 protein: CATSRERQGTGGYTF; CDR3 DNA: TGTGCCACCAGCAGAGAGAGACAGGGAACCGGTGGCTACACCTTC
CDR3 length: 14; clone size: .; V gene: TRBV30; D gene: TRBD1; J gene: TRBJ1-6; CDR3 protein: CAWSGGQGESPLHF; CDR3 DNA: TGTGCCTGGAGCGGAGGACAGGGGGAGTCACCCCTCCACTTT
CDR3 length: 13; clone size: .; V gene: TRBV14; D gene: .; J gene: TRBJ1-4; CDR3 protein: CASSRGPNEKLFF; CDR3 DNA: TGTGCCAGCAGCCGGGGCCCTAATGAAAAACTGTTTTTT
CDR3 length: 13; clone size: few; V gene: TRBV13; D gene: .; J gene: TRBJ1-1; CDR3 protein: CASLRAPSTEAFF; CDR3 DNA: TGTGCCAGCCTCCGGGCTCCGAGTACTGAAGCTTTCTTT
CDR3 length: 14; clone size: .; V gene: TRBV9; D gene: .; J gene: TRBJ1-5; CDR3 protein: CASSVGGQLQPQHF; CDR3 DNA: TGTGCCAGCAGCGTAGGGGGGCAGCTGCAGCCCCAGCATTTT
CDR3 length: 12; clone size: once; V gene: TRBV18; D gene: .; J gene: TRBJ2-3; CDR3 protein: CASSPNLYTQYF; CDR3 DNA: TGTGCCAGCTCACCTAATCTTTATACGCAGTATTTT
CDR3 length: 14; clone size: .; V gene: TRBV5-4; D gene: .; J gene: TRBJ2-1; CDR3 protein: CASSLGGDYNEQFF; CDR3 DNA: TGTGCCAGCAGCCTTGGCGGGGACTACAATGAGCAGTTCTTC
CDR3 length: 17; clone size: .; V gene: TRBV30; D gene: .; J gene: TRBJ2-3; CDR3 protein: CAWSRGGGGGPTDTQYF; CDR3 DNA: TGTGCCTGGAGTAGGGGGGGAGGGGGAGGCCCCACAGATACGCAGTATTTT
CDR3 length: 14; clone size: .; V gene: TRBV29-1; D gene: TRBD1; J gene: TRBJ2-7; CDR3 protein: CSVEDRDRNYEQYF; CDR3 DNA: TGCAGCGTTGAAGACCGGGACAGGAACTACGAGCAGTACTTC
CDR3 length: 15; clone size: .; V gene: TRBV30; D gene: .; J gene: TRBJ2-7; CDR3 protein: CAWSVVSTSPHEQYF; CDR3 DNA: TGTGCCTGGAGTGTAGTTTCGACATCTCCCCACGAGCAGTACTTC
CDR3 length: 14; clone size: .; V gene: TRBV30; D gene: .; J gene: TRBJ2-7; CDR3 protein: CAWAFWKQPYEQYF; CDR3 DNA: TGTGCCTGGGCCTTTTGGAAGCAGCCCTACGAGCAGTACTTC
CDR3 length: 13; clone size: .; V gene: TRBV11-1; D gene: .; J gene: TRBJ2-7; CDR3 protein: CASSLRTSGKQYF; CDR3 DNA: TGTGCCAGCAGCTTAAGGACCTCCGGAAAGCAGTACTTC
CDR3 length: 14; clone size: .; V gene: TRBV6-1; D gene: TRBD1; J gene: TRBJ1-6; CDR3 protein: CASSWTGDNSPLHF; CDR3 DNA: TGTGCCAGCAGTTGGACAGGGGATAATTCACCCCTCCACTTT
CDR3 length: 16; clone size: .; V gene: TRBV27; D gene: TRBD1; J gene: TRBJ2-7; CDR3 protein: CASSSVWTGGPYEQYF; CDR3 DNA: TGTGCCAGCAGTTCGGTTTGGACAGGGGGCCCCTACGAGCAGTACTTC
CDR3 length: 12; clone size: once; V gene: TRBV10-3; D gene: .; J gene: TRBJ2-7; CDR3 protein: CAISPTVYEQYF; CDR3 DNA: TGTGCCATCAGTCCAACAGTTTACGAGCAGTACTTC
CDR3 length: 15; clone size: .; V gene: TRBV5-1; D gene: TRBD2; J gene: TRBJ2-4; CDR3 protein: CASSQTTSGANIQYF; CDR3 DNA: TGCGCCAGCAGCCAAACGACTAGCGGGGCAAACATTCAGTACTTC
CDR3 length: 15; clone size: .; V gene: TRBV5-6; D gene: TRBD1; J gene: TRBJ1-6; CDR3 protein: CASSLDRAGLAPLHF; CDR3 DNA: TGTGCCAGCAGCCTCGACAGGGCCGGTTTAGCACCCCTCCACTTT
CDR3 length: 13; clone size: .; V gene: TRBV6-1; D gene: TRBD1; J gene: TRBJ1-2; CDR3 protein: CASSSGQGYGYTF; CDR3 DNA: TGTGCCAGCAGCTCGGGACAGGGTTACGGCTACACCTTC
CDR3 length: 15; clone size: few; V gene: TRBV30; D gene: TRBD1; J gene: TRBJ1-1; CDR3 protein: CAWSFSGTGATEAFF; CDR3 DNA: TGTGCCTGGAGTTTCTCCGGGACAGGGGCCACTGAAGCTTTCTTT
CDR3 length: 16; clone size: .; V gene: TRBV15; D gene: TRBD2; J gene: TRBJ2-7; CDR3 protein: CATSSALGGRTYEQYF; CDR3 DNA: TGTGCCACCAGCAGCGCGCTGGGGGGGAGGACCTACGAGCAGTACTTC
CDR3 length: 16; clone size: .; V gene: TRBV30; D gene: TRBD1; J gene: TRBJ2-5; CDR3 protein: CAWSTGDRPSWETQYF; CDR3 DNA: TGTGCCTGGAGTACAGGGGACCGCCCTTCTTGGGAGACCCAGTACTTC
CDR3 length: 11; clone size: .; V gene: TRBV20-1; D gene: .; J gene: TRBJ2-5; CDR3 protein: CSALVEETQYF; CDR3 DNA: TGCAGTGCCCTCGTCGAGGAGACCCAGTACTTC
CDR3 length: 14; clone size: .; V gene: TRBV9; D gene: .; J gene: TRBJ2-7; CDR3 protein: CASSVGVGSYEQYF; CDR3 DNA: TGTGCCAGCAGCGTAGGGGTGGGGTCCTACGAGCAGTACTTC
CDR3 length: 13; clone size: few; V gene: TRBV2; D gene: TRBD1; J gene: TRBJ1-5; CDR3 protein: CASSEDVGGQGYF; CDR3 DNA: TGTGCCAGCAGTGAAGACGTCGGGGGACAGGGGTATTTT
CDR3 length: 14; clone size: .; V gene: TRBV5-1; D gene: TRBD1; J gene: TRBJ1-2; CDR3 protein: CASSSGQDGYGYTF; CDR3 DNA: TGCGCCAGCAGCTCGGGACAGGATGGCTATGGCTACACCTTC
CDR3 length: 14; clone size: .; V gene: TRBV7-9; D gene: TRBD1; J gene: TRBJ2-5; CDR3 protein: CASVKSGQQETQYF; CDR3 DNA: TGTGCCAGCGTGAAATCGGGACAGCAAGAGACCCAGTACTTC
CDR3 length: 14; clone size: .; V gene: TRBV13; D gene: .; J gene: TRBJ1-1; CDR3 protein: CASSLGLGGTEAFF; CDR3 DNA: TGTGCCAGCAGCTTAGGCCTCGGGGGCACTGAAGCTTTCTTT